The clone carrying this T cell receptor beta chain was counted many times. RNA transcripts provided the source from which TCR beta CDR3 regions were amplified. TCR CDR3 underwent first-round RT-PCR with the HTBI primer set. Each CDR3 protein is one row after TCRdb ran MiXCR on the multiplex PCR reads. Altogether around 300,000 distinct CDR3 sequences are present, roughly 15% being singletons, with the ten largest covering approximately 35%. Germline V gene sequence: CDR1 MNHEY, CDR2 SVGEGT. With 8 bases removed from V and 0 bases from J, the gap between germline ends came to 16 bases. The CDR3 covers 15 residues. This entry is derived from a study of T cells in Graves' hyperthyroidism and ophthalmopathy. Each person with ophthalmopathy scored at least 3 on the Clinical Activity Score, reached NOSPECS grade 4 or higher, and had been ill under 3 months.

The source is a middle-aged woman with Graves' ophthalmopathy. V gene TRBV6-2 or TRBV6-3 combines with J gene TRBJ2-5, with D perhaps TRBD1 or TRBD2 (6 bases each). Sequencing was done on a sample of blood. CDR3: CASALTGGDQETQYF. The DNA for the CDR3 is TGTGCCAGCGCGCTCACCGGGGGCGACCAAGAGACCCAGTACTTC.